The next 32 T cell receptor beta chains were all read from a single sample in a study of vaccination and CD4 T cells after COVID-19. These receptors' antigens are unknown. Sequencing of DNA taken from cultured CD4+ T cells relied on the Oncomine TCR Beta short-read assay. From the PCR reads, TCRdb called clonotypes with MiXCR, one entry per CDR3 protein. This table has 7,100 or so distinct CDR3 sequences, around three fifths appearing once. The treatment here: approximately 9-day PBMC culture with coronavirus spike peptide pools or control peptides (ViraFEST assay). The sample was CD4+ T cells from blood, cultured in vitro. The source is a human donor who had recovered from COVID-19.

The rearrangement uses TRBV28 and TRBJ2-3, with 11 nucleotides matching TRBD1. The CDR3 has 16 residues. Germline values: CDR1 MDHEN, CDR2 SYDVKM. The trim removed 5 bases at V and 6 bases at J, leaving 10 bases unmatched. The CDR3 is CASSPGQGAHADTQYF. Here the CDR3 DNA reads TGTGCCAGCAGTCCAGGACAGGGGGCGCATGCTGATACGCAGTATTTT.

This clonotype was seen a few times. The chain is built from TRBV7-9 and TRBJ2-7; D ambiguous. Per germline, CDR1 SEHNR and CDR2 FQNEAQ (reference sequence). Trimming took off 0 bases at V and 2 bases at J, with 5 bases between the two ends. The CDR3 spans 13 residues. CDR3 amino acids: CASSLAGTYEQYF. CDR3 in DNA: TGTGCCAGCAGCTTAGCGGGCACCTACGAGCAGTACTTC.

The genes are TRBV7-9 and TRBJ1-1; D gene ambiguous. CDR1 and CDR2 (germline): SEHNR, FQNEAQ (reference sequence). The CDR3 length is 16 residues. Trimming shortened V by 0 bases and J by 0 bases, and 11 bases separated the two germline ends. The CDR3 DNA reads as TGTGCCAGCAGCTTAGCATTCCTACAGATGAACACTGAAGCTTTCTTT. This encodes CASSLAFLQMNTEAFF.

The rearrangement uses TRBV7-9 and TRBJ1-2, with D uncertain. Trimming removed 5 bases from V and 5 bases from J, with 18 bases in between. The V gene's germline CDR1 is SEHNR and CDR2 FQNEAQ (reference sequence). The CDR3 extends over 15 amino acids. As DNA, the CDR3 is TGTGCCAGCAGCCCGACGGGGTTGCCCCGATATGGCTACACCTTC. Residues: CASSPTGLPRYGYTF.

Written as DNA, the CDR3 is TGTGCCAGCAGCCGTGAAGGACGGCAAGAGACCCAGTACTTC. Residues: CASSREGRQETQYF. The genes are TRBV2 and TRBJ2-5; no reliable D call. V lost 6 bases, J lost 2 bases, and 13 bases lay in between. This CDR3 has 14 residues. Germline CDR1 reads SNHLY; CDR2 reads FYNNEI.

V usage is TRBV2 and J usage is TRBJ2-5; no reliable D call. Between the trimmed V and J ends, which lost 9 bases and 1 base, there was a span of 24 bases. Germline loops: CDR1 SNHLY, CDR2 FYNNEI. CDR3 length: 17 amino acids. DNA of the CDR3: TGTGCCAGGACTTATGGGCCGGCGAAGAGACCCCAAGAGACCCAGTACTTC. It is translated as CARTYGPAKRPQETQYF.

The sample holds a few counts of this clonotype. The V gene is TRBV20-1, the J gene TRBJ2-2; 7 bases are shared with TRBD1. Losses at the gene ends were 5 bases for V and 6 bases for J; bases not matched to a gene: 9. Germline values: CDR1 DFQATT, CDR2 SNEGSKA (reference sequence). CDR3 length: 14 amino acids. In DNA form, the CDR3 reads TGCAGTGCTCGACGACAGGGCCTCGCCGGGGAGCTGTTTTTT. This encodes CSARRQGLAGELFF.

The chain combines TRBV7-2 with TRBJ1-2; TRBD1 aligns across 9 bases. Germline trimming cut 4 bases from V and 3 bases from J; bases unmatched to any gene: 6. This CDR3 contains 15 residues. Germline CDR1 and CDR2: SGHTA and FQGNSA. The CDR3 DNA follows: TGTGCCAGCAGCTGGACGGGACAGGGAGACTATGGCTACACCTTC. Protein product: CASSWTGQGDYGYTF.

The CDR3 DNA reads TGTGCCAGCAAGATAATAGCGGGGCGCAATGAGCAGTTCTTC. It is translated as CASKIIAGRNEQFF. This chain joins TRBV6-2 or TRBV6-3 and TRBJ2-1, with 8 bases identical to TRBD2. J was trimmed by 6 bases and V by 7 bases; bases with no gene match: 8. This CDR3 spans 14 amino acids. In germline, CDR1 is MNHEY, CDR2 SVGEGT.

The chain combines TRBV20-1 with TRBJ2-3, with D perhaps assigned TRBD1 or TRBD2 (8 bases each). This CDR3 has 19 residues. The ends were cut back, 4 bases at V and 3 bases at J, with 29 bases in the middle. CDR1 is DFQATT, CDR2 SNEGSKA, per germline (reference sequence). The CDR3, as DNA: TGCAGTGCTAAGCCCGTAGCGGGACAGGAGTCGGGGGCTACAGATACGCAGTATTTT. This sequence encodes CSAKPVAGQESGATDTQYF.

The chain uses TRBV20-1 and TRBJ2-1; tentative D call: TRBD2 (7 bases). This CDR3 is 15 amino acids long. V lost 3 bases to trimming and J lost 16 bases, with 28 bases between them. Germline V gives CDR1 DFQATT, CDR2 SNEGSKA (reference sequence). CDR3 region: CSASGKGGTGGGIFF. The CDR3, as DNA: TGCAGTGCTAGTGGTAAGGGGGGTACGGGAGGAGGGATTTTCTTC.

As DNA, the CDR3 is TGCAGTGCTAGTGCGACAGGGTACAATGAGCAGTTCTTC. This encodes CSASATGYNEQFF. This chain joins TRBV20-1 and TRBJ2-1; TRBD1 aligns across 7 bases. The CDR3 has 13 amino acids. V lost 3 bases and J lost 4; bases outside the gene matches: 3. CDR1 and CDR2 from the germline V gene are DFQATT and SNEGSKA (reference sequence).

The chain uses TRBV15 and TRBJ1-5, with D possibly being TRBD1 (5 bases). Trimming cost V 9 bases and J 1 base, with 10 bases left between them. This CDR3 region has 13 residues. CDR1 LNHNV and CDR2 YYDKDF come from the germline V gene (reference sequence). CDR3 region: CATQGESNQPQHF. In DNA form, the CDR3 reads TGTGCCACGCAAGGGGAGAGCAATCAGCCCCAGCATTTT.

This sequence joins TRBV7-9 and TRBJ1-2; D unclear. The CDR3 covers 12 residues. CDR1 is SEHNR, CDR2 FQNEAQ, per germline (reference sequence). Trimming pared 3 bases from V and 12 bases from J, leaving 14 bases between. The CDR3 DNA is TGTGCCAGCAGCTTGTTGGAGGCTTCGAACACCTTC. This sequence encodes CASSLLEASNTF.

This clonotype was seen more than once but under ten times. Here the CDR3 DNA reads TGTGCCAGCAGTTATGGACTCGCCTACGAGCAGTACTTC. This codes for CASSYGLAYEQYF. The chain recombines TRBV6-5 with TRBJ2-7; maybe TRBD2 (5 bases). This CDR3 spans 13 amino acids. V dropped 3 bases and J dropped 2 bases, with 8 bases sitting between them. The V gene's germline CDR1 is MNHEY and CDR2 SVGAGI.

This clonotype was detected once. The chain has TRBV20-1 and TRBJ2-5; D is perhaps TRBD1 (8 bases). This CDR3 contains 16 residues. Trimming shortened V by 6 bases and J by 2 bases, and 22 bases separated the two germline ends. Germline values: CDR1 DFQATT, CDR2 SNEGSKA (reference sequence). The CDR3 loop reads CSAGGQGAFQQETQYF. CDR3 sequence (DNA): TGCAGTGCGGGGGGGCAGGGGGCTTTCCAACAAGAGACCCAGTACTTC.

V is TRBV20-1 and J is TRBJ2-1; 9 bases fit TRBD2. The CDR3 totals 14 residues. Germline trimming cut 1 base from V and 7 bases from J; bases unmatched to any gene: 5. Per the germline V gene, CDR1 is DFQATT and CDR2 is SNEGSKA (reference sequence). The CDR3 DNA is TGCAGTGCTAGAGGGACTAGCGCCCAAAATGAGCAGTTCTTC. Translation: CSARGTSAQNEQFF.

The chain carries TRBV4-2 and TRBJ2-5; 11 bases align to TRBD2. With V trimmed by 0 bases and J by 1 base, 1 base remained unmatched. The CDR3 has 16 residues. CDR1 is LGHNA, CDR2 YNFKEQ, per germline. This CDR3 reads CASSQDLAGGQETQYF. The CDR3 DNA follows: TGTGCCAGCAGCCAAGATCTAGCGGGGGGCCAAGAGACCCAGTACTTC.

CDR3 DNA: TGTGCCAGCAGCTTAGTGGGACCGTACGGACTAGCCAGCTCCTACAATGAGCAGTTCTTC. It is translated as CASSLVGPYGLASSYNEQFF. The chain combines TRBV7-2 with TRBJ2-1; 8 bases line up with TRBD2. V gave up 1 base and J gave up 0 bases; unmatched junction bases: 14. Looked up from germline, CDR1 is SGHTA and CDR2 is FQGNSA. This CDR3 has 20 amino acids.

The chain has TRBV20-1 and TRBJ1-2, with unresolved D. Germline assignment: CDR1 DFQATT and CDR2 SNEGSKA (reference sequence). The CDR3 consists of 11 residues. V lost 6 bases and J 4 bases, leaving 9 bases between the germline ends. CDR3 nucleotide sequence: TGCAGTGCCCAAAGTGCCTATGGCTACACCTTC. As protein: CSAQSAYGYTF.

In DNA, the CDR3 is TGCAGTGCTTCTAACAGGGCGTCAGGTCAGCCCCAGCATTTT. It specifies CSASNRASGQPQHF. The chain links TRBV20-1 to TRBJ1-5; possible D gene TRBD1, 6 bases. The V and J ends lost 5 bases and 6 bases respectively, with 17 bases between them. Per the germline V gene, CDR1 is DFQATT and CDR2 is SNEGSKA (reference sequence). The CDR3 runs 14 residues.

The CDR3 is CASSPGQGYNEQFF. The CDR3 DNA is TGTGCCAGTTCACCGGGACAGGGATACAATGAGCAGTTCTTC. V gene TRBV7-3 combines with J gene TRBJ2-1, with 9 bases aligning to TRBD1. The trim removed 9 bases at V and 4 bases at J, leaving 7 bases unmatched. Per the germline V gene, CDR1 is SGHTA and CDR2 is FQGTGA. This CDR3 contains 14 residues.

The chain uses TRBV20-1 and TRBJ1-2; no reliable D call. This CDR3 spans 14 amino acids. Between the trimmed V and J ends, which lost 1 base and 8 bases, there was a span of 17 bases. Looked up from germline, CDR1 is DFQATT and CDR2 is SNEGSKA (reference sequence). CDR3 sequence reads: CSARGFRGFEGYTF. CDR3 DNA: TGCAGTGCTAGAGGGTTCCGAGGGTTCGAGGGCTACACCTTC.

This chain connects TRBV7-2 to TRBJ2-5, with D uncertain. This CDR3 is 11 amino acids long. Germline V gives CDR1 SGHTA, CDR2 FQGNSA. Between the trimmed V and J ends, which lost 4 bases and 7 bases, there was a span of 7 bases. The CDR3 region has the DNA TGTGCCAGCAGCTCCCAGTGGACCCAGTACTTC. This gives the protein CASSSQWTQYF.

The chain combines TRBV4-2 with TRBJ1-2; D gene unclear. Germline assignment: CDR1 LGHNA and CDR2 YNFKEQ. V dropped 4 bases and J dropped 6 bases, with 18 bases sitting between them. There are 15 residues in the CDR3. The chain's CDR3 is CASSRTGRVVDGYTF. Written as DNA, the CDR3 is TGTGCCAGCAGCCGCACCGGTCGGGTGGTGGATGGCTACACCTTC.

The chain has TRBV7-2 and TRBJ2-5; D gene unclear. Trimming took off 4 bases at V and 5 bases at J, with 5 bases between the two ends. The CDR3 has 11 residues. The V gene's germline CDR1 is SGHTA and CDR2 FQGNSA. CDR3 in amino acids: CASSSIETQYF. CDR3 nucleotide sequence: TGTGCCAGCAGCTCCATCGAGACCCAGTACTTC.

The CDR3 loop reads CASKSQWNTEAFF. CDR3 DNA: TGTGCCAGCAAATCCCAATGGAACACTGAAGCTTTCTTT. This sequence joins TRBV12-3 or TRBV12-4 and TRBJ1-1, with D unclear. V lost 7 bases to trimming and J lost 1 base, with 10 bases between them. This CDR3 contains 13 residues.

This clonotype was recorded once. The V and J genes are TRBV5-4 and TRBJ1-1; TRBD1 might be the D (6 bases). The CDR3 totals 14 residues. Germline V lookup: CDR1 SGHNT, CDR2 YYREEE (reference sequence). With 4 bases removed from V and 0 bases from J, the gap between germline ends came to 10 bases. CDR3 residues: CASSGGQMNTEAFF. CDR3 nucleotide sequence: TGTGCCAGCAGCGGCGGACAGATGAACACTGAAGCTTTCTTT.

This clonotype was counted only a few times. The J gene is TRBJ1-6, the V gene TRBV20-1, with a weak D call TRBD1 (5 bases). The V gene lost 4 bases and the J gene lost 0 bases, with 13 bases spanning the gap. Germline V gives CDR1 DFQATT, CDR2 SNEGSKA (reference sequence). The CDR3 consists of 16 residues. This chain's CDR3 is CSATRDSSSYNSPLHF. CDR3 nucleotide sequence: TGCAGTGCTACCCGGGACTCCAGCTCCTATAATTCACCCCTCCACTTT.

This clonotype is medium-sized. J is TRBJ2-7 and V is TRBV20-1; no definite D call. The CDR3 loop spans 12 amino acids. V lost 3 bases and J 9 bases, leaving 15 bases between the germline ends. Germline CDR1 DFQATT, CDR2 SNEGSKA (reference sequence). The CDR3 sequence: CSASLGPTRQYF. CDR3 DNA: TGCAGTGCTAGCCTAGGTCCCACACGGCAGTACTTC.

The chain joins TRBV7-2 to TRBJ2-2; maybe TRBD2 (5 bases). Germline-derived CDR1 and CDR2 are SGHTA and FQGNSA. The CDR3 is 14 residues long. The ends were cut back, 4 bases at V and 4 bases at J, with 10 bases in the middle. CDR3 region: CASSSRTVTGELFF. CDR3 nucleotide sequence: TGTGCCAGCAGCTCCCGGACTGTCACCGGGGAGCTGTTTTTT.

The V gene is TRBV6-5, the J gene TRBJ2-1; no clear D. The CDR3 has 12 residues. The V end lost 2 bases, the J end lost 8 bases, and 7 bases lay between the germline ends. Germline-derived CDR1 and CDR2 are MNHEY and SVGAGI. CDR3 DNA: TGTGCCAGCAGTTACGGGGTTTATGAGCAGTTCTTC. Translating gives CASSYGVYEQFF.